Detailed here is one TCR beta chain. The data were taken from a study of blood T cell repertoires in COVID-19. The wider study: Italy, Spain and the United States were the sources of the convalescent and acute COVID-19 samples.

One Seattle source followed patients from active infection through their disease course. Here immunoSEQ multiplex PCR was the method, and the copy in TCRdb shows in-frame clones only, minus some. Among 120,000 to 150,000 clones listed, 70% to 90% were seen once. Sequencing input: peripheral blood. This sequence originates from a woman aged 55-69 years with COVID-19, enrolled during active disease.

The CDR3 nucleotides are TGTGCCAGCAGCCAAGGTTACCGGGACAGGGGGCTTAACACTGAAGCTTTCTTT. It translates to CASSQGYRDRGLNTEAFF. The chain is built from TRBV3-1 (or the pseudogene TRBV3-2) and TRBJ1-1; 12 positions match TRBD1. Germline lookup yields CDR1 LGHDT and CDR2 YNNKEL (reference sequence). This CDR3 contains 18 residues. After removal of 1 base from V and 2 bases from J, the junction contained 8 bases not matched to a gene.